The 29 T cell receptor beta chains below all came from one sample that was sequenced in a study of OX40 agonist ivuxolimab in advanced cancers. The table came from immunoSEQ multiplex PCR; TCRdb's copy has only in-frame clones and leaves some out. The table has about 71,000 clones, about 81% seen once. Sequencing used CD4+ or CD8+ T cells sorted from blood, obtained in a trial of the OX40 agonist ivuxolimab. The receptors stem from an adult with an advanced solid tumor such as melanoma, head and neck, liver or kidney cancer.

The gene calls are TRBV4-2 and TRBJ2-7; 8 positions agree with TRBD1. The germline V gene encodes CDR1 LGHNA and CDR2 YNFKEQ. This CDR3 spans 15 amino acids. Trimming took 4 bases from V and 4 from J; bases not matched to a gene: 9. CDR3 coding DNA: TGTGCCAGCAGCCGAAGCAGGGGGCAAAAATACGAGCAGTACTTC. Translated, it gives CASSRSRGQKYEQYF.

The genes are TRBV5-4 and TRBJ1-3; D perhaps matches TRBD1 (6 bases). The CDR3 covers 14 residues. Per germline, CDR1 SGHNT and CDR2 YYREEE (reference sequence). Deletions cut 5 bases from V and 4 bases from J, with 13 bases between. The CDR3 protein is CASSPIGGGNTIYF. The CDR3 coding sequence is TGTGCCAGCAGTCCCATAGGGGGAGGAAACACCATATATTTT.

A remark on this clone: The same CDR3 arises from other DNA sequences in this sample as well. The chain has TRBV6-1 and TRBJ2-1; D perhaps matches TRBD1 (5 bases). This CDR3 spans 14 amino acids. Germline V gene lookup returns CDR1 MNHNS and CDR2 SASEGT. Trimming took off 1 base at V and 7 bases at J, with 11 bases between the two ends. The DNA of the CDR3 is TGTGCCAGCAGTGAAGTGGCAGGGTATAATGAGCAGTTCTTC. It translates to CASSEVAGYNEQFF.

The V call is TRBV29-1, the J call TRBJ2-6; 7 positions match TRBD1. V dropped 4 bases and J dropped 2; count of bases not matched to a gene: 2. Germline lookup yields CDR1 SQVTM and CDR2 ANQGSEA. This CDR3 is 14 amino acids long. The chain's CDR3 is CSVGRGPGANVLTF. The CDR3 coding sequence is TGCAGCGTTGGAAGGGGGCCTGGGGCCAACGTCCTGACTTTC.

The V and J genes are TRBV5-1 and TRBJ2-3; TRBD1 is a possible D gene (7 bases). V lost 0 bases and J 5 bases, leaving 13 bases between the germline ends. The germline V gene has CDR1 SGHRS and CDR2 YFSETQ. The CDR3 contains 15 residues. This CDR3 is CASSLARGVEDTQYF. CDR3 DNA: TGCGCCAGCAGCTTGGCCAGGGGGGTCGAAGATACGCAGTATTTT.

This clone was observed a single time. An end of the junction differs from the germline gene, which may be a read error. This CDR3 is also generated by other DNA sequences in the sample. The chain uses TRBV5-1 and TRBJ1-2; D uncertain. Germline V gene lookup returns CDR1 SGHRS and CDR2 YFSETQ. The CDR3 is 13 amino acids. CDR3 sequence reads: CASSLGTAAGYTF. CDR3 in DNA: TGCGCCAGCAGCTTGGGGACGGCGGCCGGCTACACCTTT.

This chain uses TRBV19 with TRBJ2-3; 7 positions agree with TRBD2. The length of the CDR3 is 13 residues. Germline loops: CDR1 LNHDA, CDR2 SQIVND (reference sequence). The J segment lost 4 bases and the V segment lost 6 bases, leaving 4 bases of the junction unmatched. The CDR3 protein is CASSRGEADTQYF. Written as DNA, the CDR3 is TGTGCCAGTAGCCGGGGGGAGGCAGATACGCAGTATTTT.

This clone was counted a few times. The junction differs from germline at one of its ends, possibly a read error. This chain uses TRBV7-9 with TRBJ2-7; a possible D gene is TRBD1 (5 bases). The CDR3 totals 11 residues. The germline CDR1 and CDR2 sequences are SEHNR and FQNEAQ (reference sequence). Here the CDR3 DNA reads TGTGCCAGCAGCCCCACGCTGGACACCATTTTC. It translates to CASSPTLDTIF. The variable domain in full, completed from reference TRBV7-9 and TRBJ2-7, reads DTGVSQNPRHKITKRGQNVTFRCDPISEHNRLYWYRQTLGQGPEFLTYFQNEAQLEKSRLLSDRFSAERPKGSFSTLEIQRTEQGDSAMYLCASSPTLDTIFGPGTRLTVT.

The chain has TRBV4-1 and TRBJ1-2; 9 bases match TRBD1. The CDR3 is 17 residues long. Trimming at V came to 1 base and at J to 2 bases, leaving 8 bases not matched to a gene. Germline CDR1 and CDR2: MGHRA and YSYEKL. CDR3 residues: CASSQGTGGLRNYGYTF. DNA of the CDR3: TGCGCCAGCAGCCAAGGAACAGGGGGCCTACGAAACTATGGCTACACCTTC.

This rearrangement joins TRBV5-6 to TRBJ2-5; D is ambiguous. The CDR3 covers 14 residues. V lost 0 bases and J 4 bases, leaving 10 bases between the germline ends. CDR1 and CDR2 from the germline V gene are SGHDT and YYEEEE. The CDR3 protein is CASSLGVGVETQYF. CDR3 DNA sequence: TGTGCCAGCAGCTTGGGTGTGGGCGTAGAGACCCAGTACTTC.

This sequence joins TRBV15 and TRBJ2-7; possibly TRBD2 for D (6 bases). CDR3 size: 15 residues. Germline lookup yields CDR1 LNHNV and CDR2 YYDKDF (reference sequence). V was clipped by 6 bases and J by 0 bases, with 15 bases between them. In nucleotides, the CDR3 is TGTGCCACCAGGTCGCCCCTAGCGAGCTCCTACGAGCAGTACTTC. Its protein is CATRSPLASSYEQYF.

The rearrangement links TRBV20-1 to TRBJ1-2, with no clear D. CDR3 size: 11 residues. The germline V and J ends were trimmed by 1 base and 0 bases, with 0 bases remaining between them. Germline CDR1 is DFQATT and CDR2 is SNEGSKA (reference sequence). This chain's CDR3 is CSARANYGYTF. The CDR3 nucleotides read TGCAGTGCTAGAGCTAACTATGGCTACACCTTC.

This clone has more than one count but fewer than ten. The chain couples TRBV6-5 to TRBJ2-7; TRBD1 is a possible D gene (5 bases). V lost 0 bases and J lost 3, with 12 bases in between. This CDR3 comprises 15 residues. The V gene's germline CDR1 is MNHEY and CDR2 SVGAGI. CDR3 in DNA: TGTGCCAGCAGTTACTCCCAGGGTCTCGGCTACGAGCAGTACTTC. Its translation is CASSYSQGLGYEQYF.

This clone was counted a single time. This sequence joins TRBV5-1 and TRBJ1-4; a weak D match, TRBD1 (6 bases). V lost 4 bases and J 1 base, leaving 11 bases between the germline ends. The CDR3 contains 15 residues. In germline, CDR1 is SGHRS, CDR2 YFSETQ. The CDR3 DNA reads TGCGCCAGCAGCGCATTCAGGGGAACTAATGAAAAACTGTTTTTT. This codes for CASSAFRGTNEKLFF.

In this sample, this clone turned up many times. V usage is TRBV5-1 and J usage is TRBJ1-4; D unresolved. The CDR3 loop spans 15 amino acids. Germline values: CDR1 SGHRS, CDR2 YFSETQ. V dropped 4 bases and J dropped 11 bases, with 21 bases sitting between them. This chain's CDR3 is CASSGADNQMRKLFF. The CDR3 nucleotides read TGCGCCAGCAGCGGTGCCGACAACCAAATGAGGAAACTGTTTTTT.

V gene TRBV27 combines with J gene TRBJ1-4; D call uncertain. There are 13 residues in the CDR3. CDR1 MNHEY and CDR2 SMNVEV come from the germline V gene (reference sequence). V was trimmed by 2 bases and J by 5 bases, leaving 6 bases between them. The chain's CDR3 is CASSLRQNEKLFF. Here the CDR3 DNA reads TGTGCCAGCAGTTTAAGGCAAAATGAAAAACTGTTTTTT.

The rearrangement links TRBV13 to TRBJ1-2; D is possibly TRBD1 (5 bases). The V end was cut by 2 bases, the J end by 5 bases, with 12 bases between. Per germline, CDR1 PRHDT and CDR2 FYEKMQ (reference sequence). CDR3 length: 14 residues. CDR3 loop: CASSLRGAEYGYTF. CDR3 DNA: TGTGCCAGCAGCTTACGAGGGGCTGAGTATGGCTACACCTTC.

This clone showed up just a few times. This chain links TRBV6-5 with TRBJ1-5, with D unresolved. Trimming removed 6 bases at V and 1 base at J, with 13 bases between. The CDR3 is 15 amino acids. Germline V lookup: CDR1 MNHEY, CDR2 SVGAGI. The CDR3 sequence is CASSYAPGSNQPQHF. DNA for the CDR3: TGTGCCAGCAGCTACGCCCCGGGCAGCAATCAGCCCCAGCATTTT.

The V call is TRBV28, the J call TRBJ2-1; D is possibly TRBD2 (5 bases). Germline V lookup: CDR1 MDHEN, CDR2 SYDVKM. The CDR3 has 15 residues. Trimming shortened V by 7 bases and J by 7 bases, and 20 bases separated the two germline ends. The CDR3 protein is CASNEGGASGNEQFF. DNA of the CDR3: TGTGCCAGCAACGAAGGAGGTGCCTCCGGTAATGAGCAGTTCTTC.

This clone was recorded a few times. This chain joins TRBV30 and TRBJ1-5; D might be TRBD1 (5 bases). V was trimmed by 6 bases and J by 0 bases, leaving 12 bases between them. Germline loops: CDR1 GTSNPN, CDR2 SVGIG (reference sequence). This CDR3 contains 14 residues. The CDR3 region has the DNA TGTGCCTGTAGCTCAGGGTATAGCAATCAGCCCCAGCATTTT. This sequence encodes CACSSGYSNQPQHF.

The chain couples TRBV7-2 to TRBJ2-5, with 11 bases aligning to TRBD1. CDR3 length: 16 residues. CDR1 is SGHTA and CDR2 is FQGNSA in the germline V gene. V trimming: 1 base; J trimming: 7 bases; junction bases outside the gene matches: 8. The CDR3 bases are TGTGCCAGCAGCTTAGACGTTCCGGGACAGGGGGGGACCCAGTACTTC. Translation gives CASSLDVPGQGGTQYF.

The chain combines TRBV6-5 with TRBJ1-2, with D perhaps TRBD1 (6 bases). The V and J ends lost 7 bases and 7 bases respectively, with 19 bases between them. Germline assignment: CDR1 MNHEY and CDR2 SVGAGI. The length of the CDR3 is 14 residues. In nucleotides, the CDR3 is TGTGCCAGCACCCGAACGACAGGCTCTGGTGGCTACACCTTC. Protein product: CASTRTTGSGGYTF.

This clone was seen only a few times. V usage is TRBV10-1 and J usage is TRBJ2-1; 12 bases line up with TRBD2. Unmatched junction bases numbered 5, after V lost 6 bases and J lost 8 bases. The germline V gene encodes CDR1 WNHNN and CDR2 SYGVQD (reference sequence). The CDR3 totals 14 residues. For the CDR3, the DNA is TGCGCCAGCAGCACTAGCGGGGGGACCGATGAGCAGTTCTTC. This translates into CASSTSGGTDEQFF.

The CDR3 loop is CASSQMADRGYGYTF. CDR3 nucleotides: TGCGCCAGCAGCCAAATGGCGGACAGGGGATATGGCTACACCTTC. The V and J genes are TRBV4-1 and TRBJ1-2; 9 nucleotides align to TRBD1. Germline trimming cut 2 bases from V and 5 bases from J; bases unmatched to any gene: 6. The CDR3 extends over 15 amino acids. The germline CDR1 and CDR2 sequences are MGHRA and YSYEKL.

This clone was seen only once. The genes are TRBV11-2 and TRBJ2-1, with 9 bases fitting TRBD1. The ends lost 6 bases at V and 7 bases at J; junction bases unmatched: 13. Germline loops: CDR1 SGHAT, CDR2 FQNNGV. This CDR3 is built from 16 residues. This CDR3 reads CASSLSRPDRGNEQFF. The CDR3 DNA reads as TGTGCCAGCAGTCTTTCCCGACCGGACAGGGGAAATGAGCAGTTCTTC.

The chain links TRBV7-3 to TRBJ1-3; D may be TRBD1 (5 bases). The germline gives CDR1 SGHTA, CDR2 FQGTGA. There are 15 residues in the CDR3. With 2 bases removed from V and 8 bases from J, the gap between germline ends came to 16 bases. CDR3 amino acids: CASSLAEQGGYTIYF. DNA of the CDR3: TGTGCCAGCAGCTTAGCTGAGCAGGGAGGATACACCATATATTTT.

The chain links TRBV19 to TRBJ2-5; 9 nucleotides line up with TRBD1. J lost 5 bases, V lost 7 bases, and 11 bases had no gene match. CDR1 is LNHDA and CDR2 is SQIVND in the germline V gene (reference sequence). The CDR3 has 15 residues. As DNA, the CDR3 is TGTGCCAGTAAGGACCAAGGACAGGGGCTCGAGACCCAGTACTTC. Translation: CASKDQGQGLETQYF.

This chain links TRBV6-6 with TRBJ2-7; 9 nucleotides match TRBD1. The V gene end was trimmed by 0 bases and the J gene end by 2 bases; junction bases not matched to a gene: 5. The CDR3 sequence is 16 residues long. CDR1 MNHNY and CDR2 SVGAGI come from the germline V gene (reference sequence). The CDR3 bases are TGTGCCAGCAGTTACTCGTACAGGGGGCGTACCTACGAGCAGTACTTC. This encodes CASSYSYRGRTYEQYF.

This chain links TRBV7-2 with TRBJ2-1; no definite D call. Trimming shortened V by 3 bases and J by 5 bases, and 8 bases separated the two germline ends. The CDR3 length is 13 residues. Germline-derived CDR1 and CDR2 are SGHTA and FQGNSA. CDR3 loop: CASSFQRNNEQFF. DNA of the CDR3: TGTGCCAGCAGCTTTCAGAGAAACAATGAGCAGTTCTTC.